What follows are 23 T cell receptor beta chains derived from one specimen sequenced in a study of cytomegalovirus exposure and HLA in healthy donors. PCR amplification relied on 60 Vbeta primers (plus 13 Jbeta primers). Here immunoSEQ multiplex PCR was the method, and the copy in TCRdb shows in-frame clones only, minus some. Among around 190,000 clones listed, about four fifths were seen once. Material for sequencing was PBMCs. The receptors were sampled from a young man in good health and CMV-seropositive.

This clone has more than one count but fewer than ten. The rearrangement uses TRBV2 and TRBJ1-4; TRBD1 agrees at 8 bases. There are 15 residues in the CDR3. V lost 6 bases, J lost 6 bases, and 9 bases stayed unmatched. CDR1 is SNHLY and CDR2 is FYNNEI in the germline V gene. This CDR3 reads CASRTGTGVYEKLFF. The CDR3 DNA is TGTGCCAGCAGAACCGGGACAGGAGTTTATGAAAAACTGTTTTTT.

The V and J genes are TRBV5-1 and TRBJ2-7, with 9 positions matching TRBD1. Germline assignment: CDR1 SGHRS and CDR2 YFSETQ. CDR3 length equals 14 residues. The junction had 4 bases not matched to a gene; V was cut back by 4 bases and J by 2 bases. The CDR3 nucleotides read TGCGCCAGCAGCCCCCGGGACAGGGCCTACGAGCAGTACTTC. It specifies CASSPRDRAYEQYF.

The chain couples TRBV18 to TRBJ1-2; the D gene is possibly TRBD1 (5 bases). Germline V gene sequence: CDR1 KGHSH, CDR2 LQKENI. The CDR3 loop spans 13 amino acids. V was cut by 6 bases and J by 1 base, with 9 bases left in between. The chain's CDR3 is CASSLDSNYGYTF. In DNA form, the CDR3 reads TGTGCCAGCTCGCTCGACAGTAACTATGGCTACACCTTC.

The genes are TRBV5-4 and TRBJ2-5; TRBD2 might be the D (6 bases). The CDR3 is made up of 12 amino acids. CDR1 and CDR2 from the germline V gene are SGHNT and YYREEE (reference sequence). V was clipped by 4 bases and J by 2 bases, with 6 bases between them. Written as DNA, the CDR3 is TGTGCCAGCAGCCGGGGGCAAGAGACCCAGTACTTC. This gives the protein CASSRGQETQYF.

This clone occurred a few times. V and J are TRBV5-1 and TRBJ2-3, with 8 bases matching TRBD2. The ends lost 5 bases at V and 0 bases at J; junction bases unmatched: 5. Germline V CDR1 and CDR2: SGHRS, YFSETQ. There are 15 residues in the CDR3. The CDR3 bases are TGCGCCAGCAGAACTCTAGCGGGTAGCACAGATACGCAGTATTTT. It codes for CASRTLAGSTDTQYF. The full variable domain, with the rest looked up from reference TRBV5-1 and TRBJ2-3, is KAGVTQTPRYLIKTRGQQVTLSCSPISGHRSVSWYQQTPGQGLQFLFEYFSETQRNKGNFPGRFSGRQFSNSRSEMNVSTLELGDSALYLCASRTLAGSTDTQYFGPGTRLTVL.

The CDR3 region has the DNA TGTGCCAGCAGGGGGCGGGGAGAGAACACTGAAGCTTTCTTT. It encodes CASRGRGENTEAFF. This chain connects TRBV6-5 to TRBJ1-1, with D perhaps matching TRBD1 (5 bases). CDR1 MNHEY and CDR2 SVGAGI come from the germline V gene. This CDR3 is built from 14 residues. The V end was cut by 6 bases, the J end by 1 base, with 12 bases between.

CDR3 amino acids: CASRTRPGLAGVEQYF. The CDR3 DNA reads TGTGCCAGCAGAACACGACCGGGACTAGCGGGAGTCGAGCAGTACTTC. The chain carries TRBV27 and TRBJ2-5; the match to TRBD2 covers 14 bases. The J call may not be correct, given that the DNA end is closer to TRBJ2-7. This CDR3 region has 16 residues. Germline assignment: CDR1 MNHEY and CDR2 SMNVEV (reference sequence).

CDR3 sequence: CASSYLRSGRGETQYF. The CDR3 DNA is TGTGCCAGCAGTTACCTCCGTAGCGGGAGAGGGGAGACCCAGTACTTC. The genes are TRBV6-5 and TRBJ2-5, with 9 bases fitting TRBD2. V lost 2 bases, J lost 5 bases, and 9 bases stayed unmatched. Germline CDR1 reads MNHEY; CDR2 reads SVGAGI. The CDR3 contains 16 residues.

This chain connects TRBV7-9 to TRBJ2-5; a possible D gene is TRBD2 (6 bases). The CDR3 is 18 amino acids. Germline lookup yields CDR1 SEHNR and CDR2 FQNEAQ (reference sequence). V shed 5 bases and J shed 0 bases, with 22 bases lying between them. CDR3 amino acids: CASSPRTGDTADQETQYF. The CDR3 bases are TGTGCCAGCAGCCCGAGGACGGGAGATACAGCGGACCAAGAGACCCAGTACTTC.

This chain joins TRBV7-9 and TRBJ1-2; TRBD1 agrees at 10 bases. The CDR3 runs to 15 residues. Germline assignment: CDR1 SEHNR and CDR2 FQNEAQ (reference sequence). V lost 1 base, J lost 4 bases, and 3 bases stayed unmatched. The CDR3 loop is CASSLEGQGSYGYTF. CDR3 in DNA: TGTGCCAGCAGCTTAGAGGGACAGGGGAGCTATGGCTACACCTTC.

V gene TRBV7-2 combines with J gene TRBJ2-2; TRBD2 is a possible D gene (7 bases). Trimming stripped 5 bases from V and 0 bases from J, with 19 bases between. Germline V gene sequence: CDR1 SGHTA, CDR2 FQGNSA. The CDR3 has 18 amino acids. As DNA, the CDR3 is TGTGCCAGCAGCCTTTTGGGGGCAGGGAGGGCGAACACCGGGGAGCTGTTTTTT. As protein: CASSLLGAGRANTGELFF.

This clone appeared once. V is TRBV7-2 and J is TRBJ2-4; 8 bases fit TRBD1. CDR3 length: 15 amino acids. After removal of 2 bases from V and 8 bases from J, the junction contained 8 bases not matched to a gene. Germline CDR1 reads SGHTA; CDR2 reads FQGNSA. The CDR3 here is CASSLPDRAGDIQYF. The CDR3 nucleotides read TGTGCCAGCAGCTTACCGGACAGGGCTGGAGACATTCAGTACTTC.

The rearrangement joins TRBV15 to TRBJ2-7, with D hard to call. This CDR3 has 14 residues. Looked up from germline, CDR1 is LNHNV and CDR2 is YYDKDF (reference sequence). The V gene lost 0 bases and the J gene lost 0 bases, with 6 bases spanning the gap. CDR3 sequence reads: CATSRERDSYEQYF. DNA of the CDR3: TGTGCCACCAGCAGAGAGCGCGACTCCTACGAGCAGTACTTC.

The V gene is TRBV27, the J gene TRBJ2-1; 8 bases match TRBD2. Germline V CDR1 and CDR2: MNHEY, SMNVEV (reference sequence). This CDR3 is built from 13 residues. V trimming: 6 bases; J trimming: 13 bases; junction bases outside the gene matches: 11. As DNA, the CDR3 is TGTGCCAGCAGCCCCGTCGACGGGAGGGGACAGTTCTTC. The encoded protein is CASSPVDGRGQFF.

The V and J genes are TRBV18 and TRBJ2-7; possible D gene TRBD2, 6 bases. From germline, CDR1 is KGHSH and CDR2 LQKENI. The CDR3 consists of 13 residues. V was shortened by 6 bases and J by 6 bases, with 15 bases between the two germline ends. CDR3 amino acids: CASSGGNSGEQYF. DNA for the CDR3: TGTGCCAGCTCCGGAGGGAACTCGGGCGAGCAGTACTTC.

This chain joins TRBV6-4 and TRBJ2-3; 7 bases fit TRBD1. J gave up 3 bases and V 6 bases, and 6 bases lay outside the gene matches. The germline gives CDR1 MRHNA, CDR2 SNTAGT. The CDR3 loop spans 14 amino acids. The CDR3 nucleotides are TGTGCCAGCAGAAGAGACAGGGCGACAGATACGCAGTATTTT. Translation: CASRRDRATDTQYF.

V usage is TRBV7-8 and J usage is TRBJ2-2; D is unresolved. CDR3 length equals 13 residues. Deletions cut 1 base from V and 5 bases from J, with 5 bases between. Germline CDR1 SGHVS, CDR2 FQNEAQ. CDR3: CASSLVQTGELFF. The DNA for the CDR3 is TGTGCCAGCAGCTTAGTACAGACCGGGGAGCTGTTTTTT.

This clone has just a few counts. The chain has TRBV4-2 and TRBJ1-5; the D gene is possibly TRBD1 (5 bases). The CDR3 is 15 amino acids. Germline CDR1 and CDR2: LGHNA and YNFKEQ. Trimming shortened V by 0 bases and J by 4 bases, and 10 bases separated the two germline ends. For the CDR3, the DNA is TGTGCCAGCAGCCAAGATGGGGGGGAGAATCAGCCCCAGCATTTT. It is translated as CASSQDGGENQPQHF.

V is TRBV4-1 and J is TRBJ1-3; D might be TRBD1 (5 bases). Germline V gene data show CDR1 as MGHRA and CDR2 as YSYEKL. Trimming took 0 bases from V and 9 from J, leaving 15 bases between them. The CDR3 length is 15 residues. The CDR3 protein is CASSQDRGGRGTIYF. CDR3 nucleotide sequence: TGCGCCAGCAGCCAAGATCGCGGGGGGAGAGGCACCATATATTTT.

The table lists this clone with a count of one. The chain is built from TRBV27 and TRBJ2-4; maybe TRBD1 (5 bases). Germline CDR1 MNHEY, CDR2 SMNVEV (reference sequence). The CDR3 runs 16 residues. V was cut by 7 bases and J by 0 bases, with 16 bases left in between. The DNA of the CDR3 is TGTGCCAGCACCTCCCCGTGGGGCTTAGCCAAAAACATTCAGTACTTC. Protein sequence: CASTSPWGLAKNIQYF.

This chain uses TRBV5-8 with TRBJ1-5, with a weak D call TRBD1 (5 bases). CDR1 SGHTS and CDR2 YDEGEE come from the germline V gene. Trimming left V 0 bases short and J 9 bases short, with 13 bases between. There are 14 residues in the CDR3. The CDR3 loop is CASSLGAGLGPQHF. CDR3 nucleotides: TGTGCCAGCAGCTTGGGGGCAGGGTTGGGGCCCCAGCATTTT.

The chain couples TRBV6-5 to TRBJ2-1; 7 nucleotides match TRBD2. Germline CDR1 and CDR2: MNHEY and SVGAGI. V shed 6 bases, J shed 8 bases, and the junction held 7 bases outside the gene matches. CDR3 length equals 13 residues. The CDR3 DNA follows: TGTGCCAGCAGATTCCTTAGCGGGCATGAGCAGTTCTTC. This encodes CASRFLSGHEQFF.

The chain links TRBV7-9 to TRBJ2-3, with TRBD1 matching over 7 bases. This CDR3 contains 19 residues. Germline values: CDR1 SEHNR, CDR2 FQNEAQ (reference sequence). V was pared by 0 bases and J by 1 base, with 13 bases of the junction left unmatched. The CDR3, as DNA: TGTGCCAGCAGCTTAGCTGAACTAGGACAGGTGGGGCGCACAGATACGCAGTATTTT. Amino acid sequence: CASSLAELGQVGRTDTQYF.